This TCR beta chain comes out of a study of blood T cells in healthy people across ages. General observations from the study: Underestimates were what the diversity estimates from one million T cells were considered to be. The percentage of naive T cells correlated strongly with TCR beta diversity.

A remark on this clonotype: Its antigen is still unknown.

The CDR3 covers 14 residues. Germline CDR1 SGHNT, CDR2 YYREEE (reference sequence). The V segment lost 5 bases and the J segment 0 bases; nucleotides outside the gene matches: 2. The use of a sample-barcoded 5' primer and a J-beta primer mix characterized a second PCR of roughly 7 to 11 cycles. Each cDNA molecule received a tag from a template-switch adaptor that had 12 random nucleotides. All samples gave at least 2.5 million CDR3-containing paired-end reads. A single record per CDR3 protein comes from TCRdb applying MiXCR to the 5' RACE reads. Of some 800,000 distinct CDR3 sequences listed, roughly 25% are singletons. These data were likewise used in another study, on T cells of mothers and their children.

The sequence was obtained from a boy between 10 and 17 years old in good health. The specimen sequenced was blood. V and J are TRBV5-4 and TRBJ2-1; 7 nucleotides align to TRBD2. The CDR3 loop is CASRASGSYNEQFF. CDR3 nucleotide sequence: TGTGCCAGCAGGGCTAGCGGCTCCTACAATGAGCAGTTCTTC.